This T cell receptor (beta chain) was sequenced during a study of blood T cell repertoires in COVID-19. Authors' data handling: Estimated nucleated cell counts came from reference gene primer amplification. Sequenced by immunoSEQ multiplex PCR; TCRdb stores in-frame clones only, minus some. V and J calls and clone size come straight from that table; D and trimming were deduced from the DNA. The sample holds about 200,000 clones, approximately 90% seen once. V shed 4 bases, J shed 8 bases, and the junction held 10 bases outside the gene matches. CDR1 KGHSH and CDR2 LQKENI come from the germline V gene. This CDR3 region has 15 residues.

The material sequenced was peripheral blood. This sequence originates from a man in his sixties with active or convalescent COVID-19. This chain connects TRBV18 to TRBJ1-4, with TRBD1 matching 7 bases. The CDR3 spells CASSLRQGGGEKLFF. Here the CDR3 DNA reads TGTGCCAGCTCACTCCGTCAGGGGGGAGGAGAAAAACTGTTTTTT.